This T cell receptor beta chain was recovered during a study of identical twins. Study outcomes and limitations: Out-of-frame alpha sequences shared by twins were enriched for low generation probability. Cord blood beta clonotypes that were abundant carried fewer insertions, and memory repertoires showed no such trend. Conclusions leaned on cross-sectional statistical analysis and did not track the same donors over time.

Through template switching, a universal primer site was introduced, and the cDNA contained unique molecular identifiers. Using its own MiXCR run on the 5' RACE reads, TCRdb lists one record per CDR3 protein. The table has 410,000 or so distinct CDR3 sequences, around a sixth seen once; the top ten hold 9.5% to 15%. This clonotype occurred many times. Its target is unknown. This receptor was identified in a man aged 45-65 years in good health. The material sequenced was naive T cells sorted from blood.

CDR3 DNA: TGTGCCAGCAGCTTGGGGGGGGCAGATACGCAGTATTTT. This codes for CASSLGGADTQYF. This chain joins TRBV11-2 and TRBJ2-3; TRBD2 matches 7 bases. The trim removed 3 bases at V and 4 bases at J, leaving 1 base unmatched. Germline loops: CDR1 SGHAT, CDR2 FQNNGV. The CDR3 is 13 amino acids.